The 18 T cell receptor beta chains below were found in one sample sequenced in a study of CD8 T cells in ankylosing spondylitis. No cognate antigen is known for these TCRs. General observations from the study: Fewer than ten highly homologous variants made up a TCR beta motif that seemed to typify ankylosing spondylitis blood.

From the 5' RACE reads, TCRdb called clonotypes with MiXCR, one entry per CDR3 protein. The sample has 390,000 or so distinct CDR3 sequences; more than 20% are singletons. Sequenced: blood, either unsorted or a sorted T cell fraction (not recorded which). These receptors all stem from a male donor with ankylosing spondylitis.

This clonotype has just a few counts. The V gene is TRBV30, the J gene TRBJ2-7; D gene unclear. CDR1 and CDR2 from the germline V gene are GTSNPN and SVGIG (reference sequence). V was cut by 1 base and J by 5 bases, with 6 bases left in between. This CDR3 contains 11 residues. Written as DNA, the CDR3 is TGTGCCTGGAGTGGACTTCACGAGCAGTACTTC. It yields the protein CAWSGLHEQYF.

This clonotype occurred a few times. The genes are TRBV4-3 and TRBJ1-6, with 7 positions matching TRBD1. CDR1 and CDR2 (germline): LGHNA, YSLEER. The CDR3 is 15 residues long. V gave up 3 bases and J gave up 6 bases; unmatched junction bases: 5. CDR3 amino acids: CASSHPDRPNSPLHF. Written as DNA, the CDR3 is TGCGCCAGCAGCCATCCGGACAGGCCTAATTCACCCCTCCACTTT.

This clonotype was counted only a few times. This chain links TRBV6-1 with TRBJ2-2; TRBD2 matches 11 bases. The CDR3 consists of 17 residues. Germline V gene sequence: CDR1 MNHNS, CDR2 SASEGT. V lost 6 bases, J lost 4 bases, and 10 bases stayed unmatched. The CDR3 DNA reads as TGTGCCAGCAGACCCGACTCCGGGACTAGCGGCACCGGGGAGCTGTTTTTT. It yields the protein CASRPDSGTSGTGELFF.

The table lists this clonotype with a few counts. CDR3 sequence (DNA): TGTGCCACCAGTGACTCGCTAGCGGGGACTTACAATGAGCAGTTCTTC. Translation gives CATSDSLAGTYNEQFF. The chain carries TRBV24-1 and TRBJ2-1, with 9 bases identical to TRBD2. With V trimmed by 4 bases and J by 4 bases, 7 bases remained unmatched. This CDR3 is 16 amino acids long. Germline V gene sequence: CDR1 KGHDR, CDR2 SFDVKD.

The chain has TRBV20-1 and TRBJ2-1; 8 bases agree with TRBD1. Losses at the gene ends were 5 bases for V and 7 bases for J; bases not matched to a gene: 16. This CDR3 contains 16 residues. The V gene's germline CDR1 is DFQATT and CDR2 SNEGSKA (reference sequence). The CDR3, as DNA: TGCAGTGCTCTTGGGCGGGCGACAGGGGATGGGAATGAGCAGTTCTTC. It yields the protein CSALGRATGDGNEQFF.

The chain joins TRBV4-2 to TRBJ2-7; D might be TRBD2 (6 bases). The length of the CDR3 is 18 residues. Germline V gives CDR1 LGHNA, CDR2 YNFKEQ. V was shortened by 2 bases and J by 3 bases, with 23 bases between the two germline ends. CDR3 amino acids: CASSQSPSGRGGIYEQYF. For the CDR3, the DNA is TGTGCCAGCAGCCAAAGCCCCTCGGGGCGGGGCGGCATCTACGAGCAGTACTTC.

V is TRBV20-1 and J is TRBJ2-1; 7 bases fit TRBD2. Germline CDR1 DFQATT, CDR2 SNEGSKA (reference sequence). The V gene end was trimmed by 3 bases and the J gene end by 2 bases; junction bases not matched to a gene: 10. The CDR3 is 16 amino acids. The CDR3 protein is CSASLPRAGTYNEQFF. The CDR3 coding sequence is TGCAGTGCTAGTCTTCCCCGAGCGGGGACCTACAATGAGCAGTTCTTC.

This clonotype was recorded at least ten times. Here the CDR3 DNA reads TGCGCCAGCAGCTTGCCAGAGCCTGGAGAGGGAAACATTCAGTACTTC. It codes for CASSLPEPGEGNIQYF. The rearrangement joins TRBV5-1 to TRBJ2-4, with D perhaps matching TRBD2 (5 bases). The germline V gene has CDR1 SGHRS and CDR2 YFSETQ. V dropped 1 base and J dropped 6 bases, with 17 bases sitting between them. The CDR3 contains 16 residues.

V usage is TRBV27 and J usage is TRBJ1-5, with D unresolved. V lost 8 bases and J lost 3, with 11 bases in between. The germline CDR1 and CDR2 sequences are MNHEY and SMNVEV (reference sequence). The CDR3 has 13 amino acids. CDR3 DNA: TGTGCCAGCGGTAGGCAGCACAATCAGCCCCAGCATTTT. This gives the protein CASGRQHNQPQHF.

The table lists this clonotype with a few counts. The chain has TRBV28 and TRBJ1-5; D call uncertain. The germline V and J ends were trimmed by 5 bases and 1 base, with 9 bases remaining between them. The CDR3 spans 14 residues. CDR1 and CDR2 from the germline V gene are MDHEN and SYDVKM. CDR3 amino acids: CASSPHSSNQPQHF. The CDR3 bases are TGTGCCAGCAGTCCCCATAGCAGCAATCAGCCCCAGCATTTT.

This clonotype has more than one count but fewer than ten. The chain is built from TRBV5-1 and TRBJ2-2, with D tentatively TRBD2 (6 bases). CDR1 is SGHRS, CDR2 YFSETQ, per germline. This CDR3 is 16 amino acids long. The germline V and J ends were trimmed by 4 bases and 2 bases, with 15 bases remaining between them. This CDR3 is CASSRVGEVNTGELFF. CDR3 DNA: TGCGCCAGCAGCCGAGTCGGGGAGGTAAACACCGGGGAGCTGTTTTTT.

The CDR3, as DNA: TGCGCCAGCAGCTTGGAAGGCGTTAGAGAGACCCAGTACTTC. Its translation: CASSLEGVRETQYF. The chain joins TRBV5-1 to TRBJ2-5; D remains ambiguous. Germline-derived CDR1 and CDR2 are SGHRS and YFSETQ. Trimming removed 0 bases from V and 4 bases from J, with 10 bases in between. The CDR3 covers 14 residues.

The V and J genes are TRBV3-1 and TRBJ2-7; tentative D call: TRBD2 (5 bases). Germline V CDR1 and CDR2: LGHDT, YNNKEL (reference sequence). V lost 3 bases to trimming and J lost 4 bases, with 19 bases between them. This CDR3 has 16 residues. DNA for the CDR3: TGTGCCAGCAGCCAGGGATACAGCGGAGTCCCTTACGAGCAGTACTTC. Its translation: CASSQGYSGVPYEQYF.

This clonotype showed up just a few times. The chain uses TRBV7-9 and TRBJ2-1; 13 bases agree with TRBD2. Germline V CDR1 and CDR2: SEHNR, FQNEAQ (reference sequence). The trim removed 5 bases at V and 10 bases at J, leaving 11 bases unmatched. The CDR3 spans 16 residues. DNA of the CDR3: TGTGCCAGCAGCCGCACCGGGACTAGCGGGATCAGCGAGCAGTTCTTC. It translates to CASSRTGTSGISEQFF.

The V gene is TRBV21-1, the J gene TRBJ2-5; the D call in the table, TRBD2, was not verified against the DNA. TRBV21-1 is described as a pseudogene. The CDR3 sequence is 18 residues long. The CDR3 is CASSPQGASGRRPGTQYF. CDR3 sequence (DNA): TGTGCCAGCAGCCCCCAGGGTGCTAGCGGGAGAAGACCGGGGACCCAGTACTTC.

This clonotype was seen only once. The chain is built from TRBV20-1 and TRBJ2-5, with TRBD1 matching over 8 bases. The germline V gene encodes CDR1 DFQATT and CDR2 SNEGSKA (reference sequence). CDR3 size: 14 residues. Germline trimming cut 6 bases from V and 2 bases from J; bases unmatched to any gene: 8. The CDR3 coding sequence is TGCAGTGCATGGCGCAGGGGGCGTCAAGAGACCCAGTACTTC. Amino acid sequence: CSAWRRGRQETQYF.

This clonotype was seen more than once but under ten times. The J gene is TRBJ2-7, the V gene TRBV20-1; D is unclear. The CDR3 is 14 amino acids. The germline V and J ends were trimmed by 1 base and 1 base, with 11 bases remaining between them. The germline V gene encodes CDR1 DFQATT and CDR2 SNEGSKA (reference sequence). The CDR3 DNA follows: TGCAGTGCTAGAGGTGCGCAGAGGTCCTACGAGCAGTACTTC. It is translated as CSARGAQRSYEQYF.

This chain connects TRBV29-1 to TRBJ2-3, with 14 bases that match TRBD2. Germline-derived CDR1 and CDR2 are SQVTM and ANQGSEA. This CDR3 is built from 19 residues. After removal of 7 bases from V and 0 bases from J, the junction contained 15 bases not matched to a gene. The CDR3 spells CSAPRGLAGEVLSTDTQYF. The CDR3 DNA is TGCAGCGCACCTCGGGGACTAGCGGGAGAAGTTCTGAGCACAGATACGCAGTATTTT.